One and the same sample provided the 15 T cell receptor beta chains below, sequenced in a study of T-cell memory formation after mild COVID-19. TCRdb reprocessed the 5' RACE reads with MiXCR, giving one entry per CDR3 protein. Found here are roughly 190,000 distinct CDR3 sequences, roughly 10% of them singletons; the top ten hold roughly 3%. Material for sequencing was PBMCs or a T cell subset sorted from them (not recorded which). These receptors were collected from a man younger than 30 who had mild COVID-19 (a few samples of this study predate the infection). Cell type and time point are not known.

The CDR3 DNA reads TGTGCCAGGGGGACAGGAGAGATACGGTTTGCCTACGAGCAGTACGTC. Translation gives CARGTGEIRFAYEQYV. This chain links TRBV6-2 or TRBV6-3 with TRBJ2-7, with TRBD1 identical over 8 bases. CDR3 length equals 16 residues. Germline V gene lookup returns CDR1 MNHEY and CDR2 SVGEGT. Germline trimming cut 9 bases from V and 2 bases from J; bases unmatched to any gene: 15.

The genes are TRBV7-2 and TRBJ2-1; 7 nucleotides agree with TRBD1. With 2 bases clipped from V and 6 bases from J, the junction kept 10 bases outside the gene matches. The CDR3 has 16 amino acids. Germline lookup yields CDR1 SGHTA and CDR2 FQGNSA. CDR3 coding DNA: TGTGCCAGCAGCTTACTGGGACAGATTATAGGCAATGAGCAGTTCTTC. Its translation is CASSLLGQIIGNEQFF.

This clonotype was counted between two and nine times. The chain recombines TRBV7-9 with TRBJ1-3; D uncertain. The CDR3 length is 15 residues. Trimming left V 1 base short and J 0 bases short, with 7 bases between. CDR1 SEHNR and CDR2 FQNEAQ come from the germline V gene (reference sequence). CDR3 coding DNA: TGTGCCAGCAGCTTAGTTTGGCGCTCTGGAAACACCATATATTTT. It codes for CASSLVWRSGNTIYF.

The genes are TRBV7-8 and TRBJ1-2, with a tentative D call TRBD1 (6 bases). CDR3 size: 16 residues. V lost 5 bases to trimming and J lost 1 base, with 17 bases between them. The germline V gene encodes CDR1 SGHVS and CDR2 FQNEAQ. CDR3 amino acids: CASSPTPGQLNYGYTF. CDR3 bases: TGTGCCAGCAGCCCGACCCCCGGACAGCTTAACTATGGCTACACCTTC.

The V gene is TRBV10-3, the J gene TRBJ2-7; 14 nucleotides agree with TRBD2. The CDR3 totals 14 residues. J gave up 4 bases and V 6 bases, and 2 bases lay outside the gene matches. Germline CDR1 and CDR2: ENHRY and SYGVKD. The CDR3 DNA is TGTGCCATCAGGACTAGCGGGGGGGTATACGAGCAGTACTTC. This encodes CAIRTSGGVYEQYF.

The V and J genes are TRBV6-5 and TRBJ1-2, with TRBD1 matching 7 bases. The CDR3 length is 13 residues. With 2 bases clipped from V and 5 bases from J, the junction kept 2 bases outside the gene matches. Germline V gene lookup returns CDR1 MNHEY and CDR2 SVGAGI. CDR3 protein: CASSYRGLYGYTF. The CDR3 DNA sequence: TGTGCCAGCAGTTACAGGGGGCTATATGGCTACACCTTC.

This clonotype was seen a handful of times. Germline is not matched at one junction end, which may reflect a read error. The chain links TRBV7-3 to TRBJ1-1; 7 nucleotides match TRBD1. CDR1 and CDR2 (germline): SGHTA, FQGTGA. The CDR3 is 13 amino acids. The CDR3 sequence is CASSLTTGSAAFF. The CDR3 DNA is TGTGCCAGCAGCCTAACGACAGGGTCTGCAGCTTTCTTT.

This clonotype was seen only a few times. The chain employs TRBV7-7 and TRBJ2-1; 9 bases align to TRBD2. The ends lost 1 base at V and 9 bases at J; junction bases unmatched: 7. This CDR3 has 15 amino acids. Germline assignment: CDR1 SSHAT and CDR2 FNYEAQ (reference sequence). The CDR3 spells CASSLGLAGSSEQFF. CDR3 bases: TGTGCCAGCAGCTTAGGCCTAGCGGGGTCGAGTGAGCAGTTCTTC.

This clonotype was detected ten times or more. This chain joins TRBV4-2 and TRBJ1-4; D remains ambiguous. Trimming stripped 0 bases from V and 4 bases from J, with 12 bases between. Per the germline V gene, CDR1 is LGHNA and CDR2 is YNFKEQ. The CDR3 is 16 residues long. CDR3 amino acids: CASSQDRTPNNEKLFF. The CDR3 DNA reads TGTGCCAGCAGCCAAGATCGGACTCCTAATAATGAAAAACTGTTTTTT.

There are a few counts of this clonotype. J is TRBJ2-5 and V is TRBV7-9; no clear D gene. CDR3 length: 14 amino acids. The V end lost 2 bases, the J end lost 5 bases, and 12 bases lay between the germline ends. From germline, CDR1 is SEHNR and CDR2 FQNEAQ (reference sequence). The CDR3 bases are TGTGCCAGCAGCTTAATGGCAGGCTGGGAGACCCAGTACTTC. As protein: CASSLMAGWETQYF.

A few counts support this clonotype. The CDR3 DNA sequence: TGCGCCAGCAGCAGAGAGAACGGTCCCTACGAGCAGTACTTC. The encoded protein is CASSRENGPYEQYF. This rearrangement joins TRBV5-1 to TRBJ2-7; no definite D call. The CDR3 loop spans 14 amino acids. V lost 4 bases to trimming and J lost 2 bases, with 13 bases between them. Per the germline V gene, CDR1 is SGHRS and CDR2 is YFSETQ.

The chain links TRBV29-1 to TRBJ2-5; 14 positions match TRBD2. V dropped 3 bases and J dropped 2; count of bases not matched to a gene: 14. This CDR3 is built from 19 residues. Germline CDR1 reads SQVTM; CDR2 reads ANQGSEA. The CDR3, as DNA: TGCAGCGTTGAGCCTATGACTAGCGGGGGGGCCTACGGGCAAGAGACCCAGTACTTC. It is translated as CSVEPMTSGGAYGQETQYF.

Only a few counts were recorded for this clonotype. The chain recombines TRBV6-2 or TRBV6-3 with TRBJ2-3; D call uncertain. V was pared by 8 bases and J by 1 base, with 16 bases between. Germline assignment: CDR1 MNHEY and CDR2 SVGEGT. This CDR3 has 15 amino acids. DNA for the CDR3: TGTGCCAGCGGGCCTGAAGCGCCCGGCACAGATACGCAGTATTTT. Translated: CASGPEAPGTDTQYF.

V is TRBV7-2 and J is TRBJ2-5; no clear D. Germline V CDR1 and CDR2: SGHTA, FQGNSA. The CDR3 loop spans 14 amino acids. Trimming took 2 bases from V and 1 from J, leaving 8 bases between them. The CDR3 bases are TGTGCCAGCAGCTTAATGGGCTTCCAAGAGACCCAGTACTTC. Translated: CASSLMGFQETQYF.

This clonotype was observed at least ten times. The chain links TRBV23-1 to TRBJ2-3, with D unclear. TRBV23-1 is flagged as an ORF with uncertain function. This CDR3 contains 13 residues. V gave up 5 bases and J gave up 3 bases, with 9 bases separating them. The CDR3 loop is CASSFQATDTQYF. DNA of the CDR3: TGCGCCAGCAGTTTCCAGGCTACAGATACGCAGTATTTT.